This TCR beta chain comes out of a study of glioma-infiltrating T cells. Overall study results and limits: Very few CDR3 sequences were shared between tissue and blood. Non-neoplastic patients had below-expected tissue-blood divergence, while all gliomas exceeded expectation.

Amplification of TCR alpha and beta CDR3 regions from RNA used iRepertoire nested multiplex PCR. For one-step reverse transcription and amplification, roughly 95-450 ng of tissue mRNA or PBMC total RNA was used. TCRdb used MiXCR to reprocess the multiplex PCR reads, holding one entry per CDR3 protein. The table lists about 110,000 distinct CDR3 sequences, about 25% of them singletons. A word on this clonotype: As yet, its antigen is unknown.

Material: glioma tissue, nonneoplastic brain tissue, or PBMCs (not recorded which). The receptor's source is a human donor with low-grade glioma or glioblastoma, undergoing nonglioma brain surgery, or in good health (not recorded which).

CDR3 coding DNA: TGCAGCGTTGGGGGGACAGTTATGAACACTGAAGCTTTCTTT. This codes for CSVGGTVMNTEAFF. This chain uses TRBV29-1 with TRBJ1-1; 7 nucleotides line up with TRBD1. CDR3 length: 14 amino acids. Germline-derived CDR1 and CDR2 are SQVTM and ANQGSEA. V was clipped by 4 bases and J by 0 bases; unmatched bases: 5.